These 12 T cell receptor beta chains were sequenced from one sample in a study of T cell changes during pregnancy in multiple sclerosis. Profiled with immunoSEQ multiplex PCR; TCRdb holds only in-frame clones, not every one. Among around 50,000 clones listed, approximately 87% were seen once. Sequenced material: peripheral blood from another person, used as feeder cells. Receptors originate from a human donor whose cells served as feeder cells for cultures in a pregnancy study.

The chain carries TRBV19 and TRBJ2-7; 11 positions match TRBD2. In germline, CDR1 is LNHDA, CDR2 SQIVND (reference sequence). After removal of 2 bases from V and 6 bases from J, the junction contained 6 bases not matched to a gene. The CDR3 extends over 15 amino acids. The CDR3 protein is CASSIQTSGAVEQYF. The CDR3 DNA reads as TGTGCCAGTAGTATACAGACTAGCGGGGCCGTCGAGCAGTACTTC.

The V gene is TRBV28, the J gene TRBJ1-2, with 7 bases lining up with TRBD1. This CDR3 spans 13 amino acids. Trimming cost V 7 bases and J 7 bases; bases outside gene matches: 9. CDR1 and CDR2 (germline): MDHEN, SYDVKM. CDR3 DNA: TGTGCCAGCATCCCTAACAGGGGAGCTGGCTACACCTTC. It yields the protein CASIPNRGAGYTF.

The gene calls are TRBV4-1 and TRBJ2-6, with unresolved D. The CDR3 is 17 residues long. Germline CDR1 reads MGHRA; CDR2 reads YSYEKL. Between the trimmed V and J ends, which lost 1 base and 0 bases, there was a span of 10 bases. CDR3 sequence reads: CASSQGVGFSGANVLTF. The DNA for the CDR3 is TGCGCCAGCAGCCAAGGAGTGGGGTTCTCTGGGGCCAACGTCCTGACTTTC.

The chain links TRBV6-4 to TRBJ1-4, with D uncertain. CDR1 MRHNA and CDR2 SNTAGT come from the germline V gene. V lost 4 bases, J lost 8 bases, and 20 bases lay in between. The CDR3 is 16 amino acids. The CDR3, as DNA: TGTGCCAGCAGTGGAATTAAAAGGACCTTTATAGAAAAACTGTTTTTT. As protein: CASSGIKRTFIEKLFF.

V is TRBV5-1 and J is TRBJ2-3; D perhaps matches TRBD2 (7 bases). V was clipped by 5 bases and J by 2 bases, with 18 bases between them. CDR3 length: 16 amino acids. The germline V gene encodes CDR1 SGHRS and CDR2 YFSETQ. CDR3 nucleotides: TGCGCCAGCAGGCGGGAGCCGGGACACCTCACAGATACGCAGTATTTT. Its protein product is CASRREPGHLTDTQYF. The full variable domain, rest sourced from reference TRBV5-1 and TRBJ2-3, is KAGVTQTPRYLIKTRGQQVTLSCSPISGHRSVSWYQQTPGQGLQFLFEYFSETQRNKGNFPGRFSGRQFSNSRSEMNVSTLELGDSALYLCASRREPGHLTDTQYFGPGTRLTVL.

The rearrangement joins TRBV10-3 to TRBJ2-1, with D unclear. CDR1 ENHRY and CDR2 SYGVKD come from the germline V gene. V was pared by 0 bases and J by 7 bases, with 7 bases between. This CDR3 contains 13 residues. CDR3 in DNA: TGTGCCATCAGTGAGTCCTTGGCGAATGAGCAGTTCTTC. Translating gives CAISESLANEQFF.

This chain connects TRBV5-5 to TRBJ2-5, with a tentative D call TRBD1 (6 bases). There are 15 residues in the CDR3. The germline gives CDR1 SGHKS, CDR2 YYEKEE (reference sequence). V shed 3 bases and J shed 7 bases, with 19 bases lying between them. CDR3 loop: CASSSPSGTKGTQYF. CDR3 sequence (DNA): TGTGCCAGCAGCTCCCCATCCGGGACAAAGGGGACCCAGTACTTC.

This clone was recorded only once. The V and J genes are TRBV29-1 and TRBJ2-3, with 7 bases matching TRBD2. J gave up 5 bases and V 7 bases, and 15 bases lay outside the gene matches. From germline, CDR1 is SQVTM and CDR2 ANQGSEA. CDR3 length: 15 amino acids. CDR3 DNA: TGCAGCGCCGAGCGGGGCGGGAGAACAGGAGATACGCAGTATTTT. Translation: CSAERGGRTGDTQYF.

CDR3 in DNA: TGTGCCAGTACCGCGGGGGGGCGTAACACCGGGGAGCTGTTTTTT. This gives the protein CASTAGGRNTGELFF. This chain connects TRBV19 to TRBJ2-2; 9 bases fit TRBD2. Germline values: CDR1 LNHDA, CDR2 SQIVND (reference sequence). This CDR3 region has 15 residues. The junction had 5 bases not matched to a gene; V was cut back by 7 bases and J by 2 bases.

V is TRBV27 and J is TRBJ1-2, with D possibly matching TRBD1 (6 bases). The CDR3 runs to 15 residues. CDR1 and CDR2 (germline): MNHEY, SMNVEV (reference sequence). V gave up 5 bases and J gave up 6 bases, with 19 bases separating them. CDR3 sequence reads: CASSPEGQIMDGYTF. In DNA, the CDR3 is TGTGCCAGCAGTCCGGAAGGACAGATAATGGATGGCTACACCTTC.

The CDR3 nucleotides read TGTGCCAGCAGCTTAGTGGGGGAGGGCCGGAATCAGCCCCAGCATTTT. Translating gives CASSLVGEGRNQPQHF. The chain joins TRBV7-8 to TRBJ1-5, with a tentative D call TRBD1 (5 bases). Trimming left V 1 base short and J 4 bases short, with 14 bases between. The germline CDR1 and CDR2 sequences are SGHVS and FQNEAQ. The CDR3 length is 16 residues. The full variable domain, in which reference TRBV7-8 and TRBJ1-5 provide the parts outside the CDR3, is GAGVSQSPRYKVAKRGQDVALRCDPISGHVSLFWYQQALGQGPEFLTYFQNEAQLDKSGLPSDRFFAERPEGSVSTLKIQRTQQEDSAVYLCASSLVGEGRNQPQHFGDGTRLSIL.

This clone was detected only once. J is TRBJ1-2 and V is TRBV9; TRBD1 matches 9 bases. This CDR3 contains 15 residues. The germline CDR1 and CDR2 sequences are SGDLS and YYNGEE. The V and J ends lost 0 bases and 6 bases, in that order; junction bases with no gene match: 6. CDR3 in DNA: TGTGCCAGCAGCGTAGATGGGACAGGGATTGATGGCTACACCTTC. It encodes CASSVDGTGIDGYTF.